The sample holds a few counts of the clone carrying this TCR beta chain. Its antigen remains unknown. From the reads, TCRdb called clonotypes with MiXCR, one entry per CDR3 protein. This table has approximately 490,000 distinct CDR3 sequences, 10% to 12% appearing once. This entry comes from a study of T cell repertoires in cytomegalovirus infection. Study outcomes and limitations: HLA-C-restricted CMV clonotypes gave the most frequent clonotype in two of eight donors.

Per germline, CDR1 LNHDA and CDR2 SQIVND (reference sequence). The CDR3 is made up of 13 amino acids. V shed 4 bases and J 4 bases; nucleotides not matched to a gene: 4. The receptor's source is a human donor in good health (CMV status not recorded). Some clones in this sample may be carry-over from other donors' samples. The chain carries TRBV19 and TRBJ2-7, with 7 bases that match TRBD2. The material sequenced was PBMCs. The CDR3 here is CASSRASGYEQYF. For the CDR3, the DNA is TGTGCCAGTAGTAGGGCTAGCGGTTACGAGCAGTACTTC.